This T cell receptor (beta chain) was retrieved from a study of read filtering for tumor transcriptome and immune sequencing. Study context: Revised staging placed 8 or 9 patients in R-ISS I, about 15 in II, 6 or 7 in III. General observations from the study: The sorted CD138-negative fraction was a mixed bone marrow immune population, not purified T cells.

This clonotype counts as medium-sized. What it recognizes is unknown. Molecular barcoded adaptors covering alpha/delta and beta/gamma chains were used on approximately 400 ng RNA. TCRdb reanalysed the reads using MiXCR and keeps one entry per CDR3 protein. The sample yields more than 30,000 distinct CDR3 sequences, around 20% seen once. V was shortened by 5 bases and J by 8 bases, with 13 bases between the two germline ends. CDR1 and CDR2 from the germline V gene are SGHAT and FQDESV (reference sequence). This CDR3 contains 13 residues. This clonotype originated in a donor aged 40 or older with multiple myeloma. Material for sequencing was a population of CD138-negative cells sorted from bone marrow. The chain is built from TRBV11-1 and TRBJ2-1; D is unclear. Here the CDR3 DNA reads TGTGCCAGCAGCCTACCCCCTCTGGATGAGCAGTTCTTC. The encoded protein is CASSLPPLDEQFF. Full variable domain (remainder filled in from reference TRBV11-1 and TRBJ2-1): EAEVAQSPRYKITEKSQAVAFWCDPISGHATLYWYRQILGQGPELLVQFQDESVVDDSQLPKDRFSAERLKGVDSTLKIQPAELGDSAMYLCASSLPPLDEQFFGPGTRLTVL.